This T cell receptor beta chain was profiled in a study of T-cell reconstitution after alpha-beta-depleted transplantation in children. The V gene lost 5 bases and the J gene lost 6 bases, with 13 bases spanning the gap. CDR1 KGHDR and CDR2 SFDVKD come from the germline V gene. This CDR3 has 13 amino acids. It was with unique molecular identifiers that the TCRbeta library was prepared. MiXCR, run by TCRdb on the PCR reads, gives a single entry per CDR3 protein. The table lists approximately 640,000 distinct CDR3 sequences, 15% to 20% of them singletons. The material was PBMCs from the stem cell graft donor, obtained from the stem cell graft. This receptor was taken from a human donor who donated a stem cell graft to a child with acute myeloid leukemia. The J gene is TRBJ2-7, the V gene TRBV24-1, with D possibly being TRBD1 (7 bases). The CDR3 DNA reads as TGTGCCACCAGTGGACAGGGAGCGGGCGAGCAGTACTTC. Its translation is CATSGQGAGEQYF.